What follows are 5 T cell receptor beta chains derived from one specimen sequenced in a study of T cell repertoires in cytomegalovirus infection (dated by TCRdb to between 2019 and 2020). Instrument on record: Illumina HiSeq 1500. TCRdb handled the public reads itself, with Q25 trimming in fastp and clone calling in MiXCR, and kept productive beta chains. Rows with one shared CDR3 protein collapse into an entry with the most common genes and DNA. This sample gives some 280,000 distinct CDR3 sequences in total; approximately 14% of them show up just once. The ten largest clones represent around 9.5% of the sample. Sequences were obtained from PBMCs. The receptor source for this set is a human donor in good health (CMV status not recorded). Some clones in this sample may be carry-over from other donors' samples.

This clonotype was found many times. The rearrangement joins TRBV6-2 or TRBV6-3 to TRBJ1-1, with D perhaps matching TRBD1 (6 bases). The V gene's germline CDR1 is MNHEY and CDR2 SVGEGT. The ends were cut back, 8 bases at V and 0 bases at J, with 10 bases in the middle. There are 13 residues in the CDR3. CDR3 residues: CASQRDMNTEAFF. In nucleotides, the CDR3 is TGTGCCAGCCAGAGGGACATGAACACTGAAGCTTTCTTT.

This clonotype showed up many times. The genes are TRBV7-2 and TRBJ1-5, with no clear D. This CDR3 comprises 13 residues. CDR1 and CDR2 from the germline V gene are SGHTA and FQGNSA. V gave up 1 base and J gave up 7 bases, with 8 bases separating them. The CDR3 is CASSLVGRQPQHF. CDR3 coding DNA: TGTGCCAGCAGCTTAGTGGGGAGGCAGCCCCAGCATTTT.

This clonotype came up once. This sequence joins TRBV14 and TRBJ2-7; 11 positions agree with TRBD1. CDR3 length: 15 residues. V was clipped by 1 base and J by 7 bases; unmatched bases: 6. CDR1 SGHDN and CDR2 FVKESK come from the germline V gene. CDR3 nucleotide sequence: TGTGCCAGCAGCCAAGTTGGACAGGGGGCGCGGGAGCAGTACTTC. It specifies CASSQVGQGAREQYF.

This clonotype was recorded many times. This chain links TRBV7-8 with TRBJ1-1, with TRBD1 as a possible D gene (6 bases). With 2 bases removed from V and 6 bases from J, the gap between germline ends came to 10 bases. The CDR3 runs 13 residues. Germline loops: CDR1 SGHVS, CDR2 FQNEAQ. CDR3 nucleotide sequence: TGTGCCAGCAGCTTACAGGGGCCCCCTGAAGCTTTCTTT. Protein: CASSLQGPPEAFF.

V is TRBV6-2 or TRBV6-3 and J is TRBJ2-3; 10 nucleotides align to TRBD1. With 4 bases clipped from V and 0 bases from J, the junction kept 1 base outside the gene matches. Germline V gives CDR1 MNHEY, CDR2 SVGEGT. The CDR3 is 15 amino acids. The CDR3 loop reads CASSWDRGSTDTQYF. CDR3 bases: TGTGCCAGCAGTTGGGACAGGGGCAGCACAGATACGCAGTATTTT.